These 11 T cell receptor beta chains were sequenced from one sample in a study of blood T cell repertoires in COVID-19. Method: immunoSEQ multiplex PCR; TCRdb's copy keeps in-frame clones and lacks some. The sample carries around 270,000 clones, 88% recorded once. Sequenced: peripheral blood. The receptors here all came from a man aged 55-75 years who had recovered from COVID-19.

This chain links TRBV12-5 with TRBJ1-5; D remains ambiguous. The CDR3 contains 13 residues. Trimming stripped 1 base from V and 7 bases from J, with 8 bases between. The germline CDR1 and CDR2 sequences are LGHNT and FRNRAP. The CDR3 DNA reads as TGTGCTAGTGGTTTGGGGTCAGGACAGCCCCAGCATTTT. Encoded protein: CASGLGSGQPQHF.

This clone was seen only a few times. The chain uses TRBV6-2 or TRBV6-3 and TRBJ1-1; 7 bases map to TRBD1. Germline trimming cut 2 bases from V and 7 bases from J; bases unmatched to any gene: 10. Germline V gene data show CDR1 as MNHEY and CDR2 as SVGEGT. CDR3 length: 15 amino acids. CDR3 in DNA: TGTGCCAGCAGTTACCCCTGGGCAGGGGGTGATGAAGCTTTCTTT. This gives the protein CASSYPWAGGDEAFF.

The V and J genes are TRBV7-8 and TRBJ1-2, with 10 positions matching TRBD1. J was trimmed by 4 bases and V by 3 bases; bases with no gene match: 5. The CDR3 consists of 15 residues. Looked up from germline, CDR1 is SGHVS and CDR2 is FQNEAQ. DNA for the CDR3: TGTGCCAGCAGCTTTTCCCGGACAGGGGGCTATGGCTACACCTTC. Residues: CASSFSRTGGYGYTF.

This CDR3 is CASSLHRGGKNIQYF. CDR3 nucleotide sequence: TGTGCCAGCAGCTTGCACCGGGGGGGCAAAAACATTCAGTACTTC. The rearrangement uses TRBV5-8 and TRBJ2-4, with 8 bases identical to TRBD2. The CDR3 length is 15 residues. Losses at the gene ends were 1 base for V and 3 bases for J; bases not matched to a gene: 3. Germline lookup yields CDR1 SGHTS and CDR2 YDEGEE. Complete variable domain (other parts from reference TRBV5-8 and TRBJ2-4): EAGVTQSPTHLIKTRGQQATLRCSPISGHTSVYWYQQALGLGLQFLLWYDEGEERNRGNFPPRFSGRQFPNYSSELNVNALELEDSALYLCASSLHRGGKNIQYFGAGTRLSVL.

This clone was picked up a small number of times. The J gene is TRBJ1-5, the V gene TRBV6-5, with D hard to call. The germline V gene has CDR1 MNHEY and CDR2 SVGAGI. There are 13 residues in the CDR3. Trimming stripped 0 bases from V and 7 bases from J, with 7 bases between. CDR3 DNA sequence: TGTGCCAGCAGTTACTCGGCTAGACAGCCCCAGCATTTT. Amino acid sequence: CASSYSARQPQHF.

The genes are TRBV7-9 and TRBJ1-2; 7 bases map to TRBD1. Trimming removed 5 bases from V and 7 bases from J; junction bases left unmatched: 10. This CDR3 spans 14 amino acids. Germline V gene data show CDR1 as SEHNR and CDR2 as FQNEAQ (reference sequence). The CDR3 loop is CASSRGQEVLGYTF. CDR3 coding DNA: TGTGCCAGCAGCCGAGGACAGGAGGTGCTTGGCTACACCTTC.

V and J are TRBV18 and TRBJ2-3; TRBD1 matches 7 bases. The CDR3 contains 15 residues. J gave up 2 bases and V 5 bases, and 7 bases lay outside the gene matches. Germline CDR1 reads KGHSH; CDR2 reads LQKENI. CDR3 loop: CASSARDSLTDTQYF. Here the CDR3 DNA reads TGTGCCAGCTCAGCCCGGGACAGCCTCACAGATACGCAGTATTTT.

The chain links TRBV19 to TRBJ2-5; 10 positions agree with TRBD2. The CDR3 has 14 residues. CDR1 and CDR2 (germline): LNHDA, SQIVND (reference sequence). Germline trimming cut 6 bases from V and 4 bases from J; bases unmatched to any gene: 5. This CDR3 reads CASRQAGGGETQYF. CDR3 coding DNA: TGTGCCAGTAGGCAAGCGGGGGGGGGAGAGACCCAGTACTTC.

The V gene is TRBV4-1, the J gene TRBJ2-7, with TRBD1 matching 7 bases. Germline CDR1 and CDR2: MGHRA and YSYEKL. The junction had 14 bases not matched to a gene; V was cut back by 4 bases and J by 2 bases. This CDR3 is 17 amino acids long. This CDR3 is CASSPQKQGSDTYEQYF. Here the CDR3 DNA reads TGCGCCAGCAGCCCACAGAAACAGGGGTCTGACACCTACGAGCAGTACTTC.

The chain joins TRBV5-8 to TRBJ1-5; 10 bases match TRBD1. The CDR3 extends over 14 amino acids. From germline, CDR1 is SGHTS and CDR2 YDEGEE. J gave up 4 bases and V 4 bases, and 2 bases lay outside the gene matches. The CDR3 reads CASSGGQGNQPQHF. DNA for the CDR3: TGTGCCAGCAGCGGGGGACAGGGGAATCAGCCCCAGCATTTT.

This chain uses TRBV10-3 with TRBJ2-7; 8 bases map to TRBD2. V gave up 2 bases and J gave up 2 bases; unmatched junction bases: 5. The V gene's germline CDR1 is ENHRY and CDR2 SYGVKD. The CDR3 sequence is 15 residues long. The CDR3 DNA follows: TGTGCCATCAGTGAGGCGGGGGGTGGTCCCTACGAGCAGTACTTC. Translated: CAISEAGGGPYEQYF.